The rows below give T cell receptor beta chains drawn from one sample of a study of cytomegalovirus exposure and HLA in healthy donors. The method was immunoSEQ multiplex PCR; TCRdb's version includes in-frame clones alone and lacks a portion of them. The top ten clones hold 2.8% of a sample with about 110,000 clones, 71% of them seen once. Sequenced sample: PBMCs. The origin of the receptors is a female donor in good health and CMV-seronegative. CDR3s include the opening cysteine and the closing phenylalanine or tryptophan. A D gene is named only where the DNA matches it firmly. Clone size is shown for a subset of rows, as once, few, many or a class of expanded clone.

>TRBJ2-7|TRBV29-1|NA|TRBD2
CSPGAGASYEQYF
TGCAGCCCCGGGGCGGGAGCATCCTACGAGCAGTACTTC
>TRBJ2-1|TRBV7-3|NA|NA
CASSSQGGRGREQFF
TGTGCCAGCAGCAGTCAGGGGGGACGGGGACGTGAGCAGTTCTTC
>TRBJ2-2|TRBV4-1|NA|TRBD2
CASSLRLAGEMNTGELFF
TGCGCCAGCAGCCTACGACTAGCGGGTGAGATGAACACCGGGGAGCTGTTTTTT
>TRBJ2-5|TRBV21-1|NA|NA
CASPIAAIMGETQYF
TGTGCCAGCCCGATAGCGGCAATAATGGGTGAGACCCAGTACTTC
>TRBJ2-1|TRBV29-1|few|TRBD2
CSTGLAGSEQFF
TGCAGCACGGGACTAGCGGGAAGTGAGCAGTTCTTC
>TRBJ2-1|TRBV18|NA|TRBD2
CASSPMHPSGKGNEQFF
TGTGCCAGCTCACCGATGCATCCAAGCGGGAAGGGCAATGAGCAGTTCTTC
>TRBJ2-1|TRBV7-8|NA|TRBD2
CASSQRGLAGLNEQFF
TGTGCCAGCAGCCAACGAGGACTAGCGGGGCTTAATGAGCAGTTCTTC
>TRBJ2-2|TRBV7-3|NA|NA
CASSLRSLDTGELFF
TGTGCCAGCAGCTTAAGGAGTTTGGACACCGGGGAGCTGTTTTTT
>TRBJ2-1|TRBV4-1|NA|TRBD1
CASSQGGTAYNEQFF
TGCGCCAGCAGCCAAGGGGGGACAGCCTACAATGAGCAGTTCTTC
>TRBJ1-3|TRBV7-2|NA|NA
CASSFSRPGNTIYF
TGTGCCAGCAGCTTTTCGAGGCCTGGAAACACCATATATTTT
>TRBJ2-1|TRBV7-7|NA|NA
CASSLRRVKYNEQFF
TGTGCCAGCAGCCTAAGACGGGTTAAATACAATGAGCAGTTCTTC
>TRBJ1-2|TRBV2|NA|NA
CASSEAGQYGYTF
TGTGCCAGCAGTGAAGCTGGGCAGTATGGCTACACCTTC
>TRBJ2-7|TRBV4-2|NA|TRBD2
CASSQDIAGSSYEQYF
TGTGCCAGCAGCCAGGACATAGCGGGGAGCTCCTACGAGCAGTACTTC
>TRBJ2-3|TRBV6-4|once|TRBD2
CASSDDAGATDTQYF
TGTGCCAGCAGTGACGACGCGGGAGCTACAGATACGCAGTATTTT
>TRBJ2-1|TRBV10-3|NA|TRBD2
CAITASGRLNNEQFF
TGTGCCATCACGGCTAGCGGGAGGCTCAACAATGAGCAGTTCTTC
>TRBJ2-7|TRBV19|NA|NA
CASSIQGKNEQYF
TGTGCCAGTAGTATACAGGGGAAGAATGAGCAGTACTTC
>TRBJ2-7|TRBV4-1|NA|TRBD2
CASSQALPLTPGLATLYEQYF
TGCGCCAGCAGCCAAGCCCTCCCACTCACACCGGGACTAGCGACCCTCTACGAGCAGTACTTC
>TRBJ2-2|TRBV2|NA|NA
CASKVGLSGTGELFF
TGTGCCAGCAAAGTGGGCCTCTCTGGCACCGGGGAGCTGTTTTTT
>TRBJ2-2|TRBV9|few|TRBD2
CASTGGTRVNTGELFF
TGTGCCAGCACCGGAGGGACTAGGGTAAACACCGGGGAGCTGTTTTTT
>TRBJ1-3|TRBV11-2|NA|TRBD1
CASSRTGQLISGNTIYF
TGTGCCAGCAGCCGAACGGGACAGCTCATCTCTGGAAACACCATATATTTT
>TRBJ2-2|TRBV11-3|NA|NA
CASSLSGPNTGELFF
TGTGCCAGCAGCTTAAGCGGACCGAACACCGGGGAGCTGTTTTTT
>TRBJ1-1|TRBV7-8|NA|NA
CASSLAAGRAEAFF
TGTGCCAGCAGCTTAGCGGCGGGGAGGGCTGAAGCTTTCTTT
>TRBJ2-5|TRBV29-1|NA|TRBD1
CSVSGTVKETQYF
TGCAGCGTTTCCGGGACAGTAAAAGAGACCCAGTACTTC
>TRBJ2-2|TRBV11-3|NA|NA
CASSPGGRDTGELFF
TGTGCCAGCAGCCCCGGAGGGCGCGACACCGGGGAGCTGTTTTTT
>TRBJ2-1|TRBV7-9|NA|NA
CASSHQGREQFF
TGTGCCAGCAGCCATCAGGGTAGGGAGCAGTTCTTC
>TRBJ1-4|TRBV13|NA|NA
CASSFAGRRTNEKLFF
TGTGCCAGCAGCTTCGCAGGAAGGCGAACTAATGAAAAACTGTTTTTT
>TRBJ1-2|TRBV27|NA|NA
CASSFGGDYGYTF
TGTGCCAGCAGTTTCGGGGGGGACTATGGCTACACCTTC
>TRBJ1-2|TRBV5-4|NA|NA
CASSLGGARGYTF
TGTGCCAGCAGCTTAGGGGGGGCGCGGGGCTACACCTTC
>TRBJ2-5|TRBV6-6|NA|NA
CASSNKETQYF
TGTGCCAGCAGTAACAAAGAGACCCAGTACTTC
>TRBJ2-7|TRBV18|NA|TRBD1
CASSQTRDRYEQYF
TGTGCCAGCTCTCAAACCCGGGACAGATACGAGCAGTACTTC
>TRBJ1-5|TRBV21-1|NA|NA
CASSKSCSGEIDQPQHF
TGTGCCAGCAGCAAATCTTGTTCAGGGGAGATCGATCAGCCCCAGCATTTT
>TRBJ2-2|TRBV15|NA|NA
CATSAGQFANTGELFF
TGTGCCACCAGCGCAGGACAGTTCGCGAACACCGGGGAGCTGTTTTTT
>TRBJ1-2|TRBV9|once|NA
CASSVGTEGGYTF
TGTGCCAGCAGCGTAGGGACAGAGGGTGGCTACACCTTC
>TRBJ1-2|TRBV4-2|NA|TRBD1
CASSQGQGAGYTF
TGTGCCAGCAGCCAAGGACAGGGGGCTGGCTACACCTTC